Shown below are 5 T cell receptor beta chains from a single sample sequenced in a study of OX40 agonist ivuxolimab in advanced cancers. Here immunoSEQ multiplex PCR was the method, and the copy in TCRdb shows in-frame clones only, minus some. The sample holds tens of thousands of clones, about 92% seen once. The sample consisted of CD4+ or CD8+ T cells sorted from blood, taken in a trial of the OX40 agonist ivuxolimab. The origin of the receptors is an adult with an advanced solid tumor such as melanoma, head and neck, liver or kidney cancer.

The rearrangement joins TRBV5-1 to TRBJ2-1, with a tentative D call TRBD1 (6 bases). V was shortened by 4 bases and J by 3 bases, with 14 bases between the two germline ends. From germline, CDR1 is SGHRS and CDR2 YFSETQ. There are 15 residues in the CDR3. The CDR3 is CASSRGHYLYNEQFF. CDR3 DNA: TGCGCCAGCAGCAGGGGACACTACCTCTACAATGAGCAGTTCTTC. The full variable domain, with the rest looked up from reference TRBV5-1 and TRBJ2-1, is KAGVTQTPRYLIKTRGQQVTLSCSPISGHRSVSWYQQTPGQGLQFLFEYFSETQRNKGNFPGRFSGRQFSNSRSEMNVSTLELGDSALYLCASSRGHYLYNEQFFGPGTRLTVL.

The chain combines TRBV4-1 with TRBJ1-1; TRBD1 matches at 7 bases. V was clipped by 1 base and J by 6 bases; unmatched bases: 8. The CDR3 contains 15 residues. Per the germline V gene, CDR1 is MGHRA and CDR2 is YSYEKL. CDR3 in amino acids: CASSQVGQARAEAFF. CDR3 DNA sequence: TGCGCCAGCAGCCAAGTAGGACAGGCTCGAGCTGAAGCTTTCTTT.

The V gene is TRBV5-4, the J gene TRBJ1-1; D is unclear. V was shortened by 0 bases and J by 0 bases, with 9 bases between the two germline ends. The CDR3 covers 15 residues. Germline V gene data show CDR1 as SGHNT and CDR2 as YYREEE (reference sequence). CDR3 DNA sequence: TGTGCCAGCAGCTTGGCCTTCTCCATGAACACTGAAGCTTTCTTT. Translated: CASSLAFSMNTEAFF.

This clone was found a few times. The CDR3 protein is CASSLSLSTEAFF. The CDR3, as DNA: TGTGCCAGCAGCCTTTCACTCTCCACTGAAGCTTTCTTT. This chain joins TRBV7-9 and TRBJ1-1; D gene uncertain. Per the germline V gene, CDR1 is SEHNR and CDR2 is FQNEAQ (reference sequence). CDR3 size: 13 residues. Trimming stripped 5 bases from V and 4 bases from J, with 11 bases between.

J is TRBJ1-2 and V is TRBV5-1, with 7 bases matching TRBD1. Trimming cost V 3 bases and J 6 bases; bases outside gene matches: 8. CDR3 length: 14 residues. CDR1 is SGHRS, CDR2 YFSETQ, per germline. This CDR3 is CASSSTGTGDGYTF. CDR3 nucleotide sequence: TGCGCCAGCAGCTCGACAGGGACTGGGGATGGCTACACCTTC. The full variable domain, rest sourced from reference TRBV5-1 and TRBJ1-2, is KAGVTQTPRYLIKTRGQQVTLSCSPISGHRSVSWYQQTPGQGLQFLFEYFSETQRNKGNFPGRFSGRQFSNSRSEMNVSTLELGDSALYLCASSSTGTGDGYTFGSGTRLTVV.